This T cell receptor beta chain was identified in a study of T cells after yellow fever vaccination. Study-wide findings and caveats: The secondary response was weaker but peaked faster, day 5 versus 15. Within FACS-sorted repertoires, abundant clonotypes contaminating from the bulk population could be present.

The V gene's germline CDR1 is LGHDT and CDR2 YNNKEL (reference sequence). The CDR3 totals 14 residues. With 3 bases removed from V and 3 bases from J, the gap between germline ends came to 12 bases. A single record per CDR3 protein comes from TCRdb applying MiXCR to the 5' RACE reads. The sample lists about 320,000 distinct CDR3 sequences, 3.5% to 5% occurring once. With respect to this clonotype: Its antigen is undetermined.

This TCR derives from a man aged 18 to 30 who received the YFV17D yellow fever vaccine. This chain uses TRBV3-1 with TRBJ2-7, with D possibly matching TRBD2 (6 bases). The sample was PBMCs, taken 15 days after the yellow fever booster vaccination. In DNA, the CDR3 is TGTGCCAGCAGCCAGCCGGGAGCGAGCTACGAGCAGTACTTC. Translating it yields CASSQPGASYEQYF.